This paragraph covers one T cell receptor (beta chain) sequence. Its antigen is undetermined. Clones were sequenced by immunoSEQ multiplex PCR, and TCRdb holds only the in-frame ones, with some missing. The sample includes about 40,000 clones, around 84% of them seen just once. These data are taken from a study of lymphopenia after photon versus proton radiotherapy. Trimming left V 2 bases short and J 5 bases short, with 6 bases between. The CDR3 has 13 amino acids. CDR1 and CDR2 (germline): MDHEN, SYDVKM. Study results and caveats: Post-nadir diversity loss with photons came from oligoclonal expansion, particularly CD8+ Temra cells. Under photons, naive T cells and diversity fell while effector/memory populations rose.

This specimen was peripheral blood, taken from a patient treated with proton-based radiotherapy. The chain joins TRBV28 to TRBJ2-2; D unresolved. The sequence was obtained from a woman in her 70s with pancreatic cancer. Some clones in this sample may be carry-over from other donors' samples. CDR3 bases: TGTGCCAGCAGTTTAAGGCGGACCGGGGAGCTGTTTTTT. Protein: CASSLRRTGELFF.